The text below deals with one TCR beta chain. The V end lost 2 bases, the J end lost 6 bases, and 17 bases lay between the germline ends. Looked up from germline, CDR1 is MGHRA and CDR2 is YSYEKL. CDR3 length: 16 residues. The data were taken from a study of blood T cell repertoires in COVID-19. Study-wide context: T cells, B-cell-depleted T cells, or PBMCs supplied cDNA or gDNA.

Sequencing was performed with immunoSEQ multiplex PCR; in TCRdb, only in-frame clones are kept and a portion is missing. The sample has roughly 250,000 clones, 75% to 90% seen once. This TCR came from a man aged 45-65 years who had been exposed to COVID-19. The chain couples TRBV4-1 to TRBJ2-1; D might be TRBD2 (6 bases). Sequencing used PBMCs or T cells enriched from blood (not recorded which). CDR3 sequence (DNA): TGCGCCAGCAGCCAACGGGGGATTCCCTCGGGCAATGAGCAGTTCTTC. It encodes CASSQRGIPSGNEQFF.